This T cell receptor (beta chain) was sequenced for a study of PD-1 blockade in classical Hodgkin lymphoma. Study-wide results and caveats: The study reported lower baseline TCR diversity in newly diagnosed patients than in healthy donors. While CD8+ TCR diversity did not rise significantly by C4D1, CD4+ TCR diversity did. Those starting nivolumab under 1 year post-ASCT were excluded. For complete responders, baseline diversity was comparable to that of newly diagnosed patients.

The CDR3 spans 14 residues. V was trimmed by 3 bases and J by 0 bases, leaving 9 bases between them. Germline CDR1 is SGHAT and CDR2 is FQNNGV. On this clone: Antigen unknown.

Each patient relapsed following autologous stem cell transplantation, and prior brentuximab vedotin exposure differed. Assay used: immunoSEQ multiplex PCR; TCRdb lists only in-frame clones, some missing. The table includes over 80,000 clones, roughly 92% detected once. The sequence was obtained from a human donor with classical Hodgkin lymphoma. This sequence joins TRBV11-2 and TRBJ2-7; D is uncertain. The sample consisted of peripheral blood mononuclear cells (PBMCs), taken at baseline. CDR3 nucleotides: TGTGCCAGCAGCTTCGTTGGGGTCTCCTACGAGCAGTACTTC. This encodes CASSFVGVSYEQYF. Drawing the rest from reference TRBV11-2 and TRBJ2-7, the complete variable domain is EAGVAQSPRYKIIEKRQSVAFWCNPISGHATLYWYQQILGQGPKLLIQFQNNGVVDDSQLPKDRFSAERLKGVDSTLKIQPAKLEDSAVYLCASSFVGVSYEQYFGPGTRLTVT.